This TCR beta chain is drawn from a study of beta chain features in type 1 diabetes. Study-level findings and limits: Type 1 diabetes patients had fewer VDJ junction insertions and more deletions. Patients with Type 1 diabetes showed moderately but significantly shorter TCRB CDR3s in all four CD4+ subsets.

The whole isolated RNA underwent reverse transcription, so sequencing captured expressed TCRB transcripts. The repertoire was sequenced with immunoSEQ multiplex PCR; TCRdb's copy has only in-frame clones and lacks some. The profile covers 120,000 or so clones, with around a sixth appearing a single time and roughly 2.5% taken by the ten largest. This clone has a count of ten or more. No antigen is known for it. The ends were cut back, 5 bases at V and 8 bases at J, with 15 bases in the middle. The CDR3 runs to 13 residues. Germline V gives CDR1 SGHAT, CDR2 FQDESV (reference sequence). The chain links TRBV11-1 to TRBJ1-1; D ambiguous. This receptor was identified in a man younger than 30 with type 1 diabetes. The sample was central memory CD4+ T cells from blood. CDR3: CASSAQFGLEAFF. CDR3 DNA sequence: TGTGCCAGCAGCGCCCAATTCGGGCTAGAAGCTTTCTTT.